This entry lists 15 T cell receptor beta chains sequenced from one sample in a study of follicular helper T cells after annual influenza vaccination. The method was immunoSEQ multiplex PCR; TCRdb's version includes in-frame clones alone and lacks a portion of them. The data contain 4,000 or so clones, 82% of them seen just once; the ten biggest clones take up 0.8% to 0.85%. Documented time point: 2014-2015 season, 7 days after vaccination. Source: CXCR5- memory CD4+ T cells sorted from blood, taken 7 days after influenza vaccination. The receptors originated from an adult who received the influenza vaccine.

V usage is TRBV28 and J usage is TRBJ2-2; possibly TRBD2 for D (5 bases). V shed 3 bases and J shed 1 base, with 9 bases lying between them. This CDR3 is built from 15 residues. Germline CDR1 is MDHEN and CDR2 is SYDVKM. For the CDR3, the DNA is TGTGCCAGCAGTTTTGGTGCGGGGAACACCGGGGAGCTGTTTTTT. Translated, it gives CASSFGAGNTGELFF.

V usage is TRBV9 and J usage is TRBJ1-1; perhaps TRBD1 as D (6 bases). This CDR3 region has 15 residues. V lost 3 bases, J lost 0 bases, and 12 bases lay in between. The germline V gene encodes CDR1 SGDLS and CDR2 YYNGEE. The CDR3 DNA reads TGTGCCAGCAGCGCCCGAGGGGGGATGAACACTGAAGCTTTCTTT. Amino acid sequence: CASSARGGMNTEAFF.

The chain carries TRBV25-1 and TRBJ2-5, with D possibly being TRBD2 (6 bases). Trimming took 10 bases from V and 0 from J, leaving 18 bases between them. In germline, CDR1 is MGHDK, CDR2 SYGVNS. CDR3 size: 15 residues. As DNA, the CDR3 is TGTGCCACCTCCCCAGGAGGGTGGTACCAAGAGACCCAGTACTTC. Amino acids: CATSPGGWYQETQYF.

The chain uses TRBV5-1 and TRBJ2-5; no firm D call. Germline V gene lookup returns CDR1 SGHRS and CDR2 YFSETQ. The CDR3 is made up of 15 amino acids. V was clipped by 0 bases and J by 3 bases, with 12 bases between them. CDR3 coding DNA: TGCGCCAGCAGCTTGGAAGGGCGGAAGGAAGAGACCCAGTACTTC. Translated, it gives CASSLEGRKEETQYF.

This clone was counted between two and nine times. This chain uses TRBV14 with TRBJ2-7, with TRBD1 as a possible D gene (6 bases). With 3 bases removed from V and 4 bases from J, the gap between germline ends came to 7 bases. CDR1 and CDR2 (germline): SGHDN, FVKESK. The CDR3 has 12 amino acids. CDR3 loop: CASSQQGYEQYF. The CDR3, as DNA: TGTGCCAGCAGCCAGCAGGGGTACGAGCAGTACTTC.

The rearrangement joins TRBV7-6 to TRBJ2-3; tentative D call: TRBD2 (5 bases). Per the germline V gene, CDR1 is SGHVS and CDR2 is FNYEAQ. The CDR3 is 14 amino acids. V lost 1 base to trimming and J lost 2 bases, with 7 bases between them. The CDR3 loop is CASSLVGVTDTQYF. The DNA for the CDR3 is TGTGCCAGCAGCTTAGTCGGGGTCACAGATACGCAGTATTTT.

V and J are TRBV9 and TRBJ2-2; 15 bases are shared with TRBD2. With V trimmed by 4 bases and J by 0 bases, 10 bases remained unmatched. The CDR3 is made up of 20 amino acids. The germline gives CDR1 SGDLS, CDR2 YYNGEE. The CDR3 here is CASSLTGTSGGPTNTGELFF. CDR3 nucleotide sequence: TGTGCCAGCAGCCTAACCGGGACTAGCGGGGGGCCGACGAACACCGGGGAGCTGTTTTTT.

V usage is TRBV19 and J usage is TRBJ1-4; D is ambiguous. Germline V gene data show CDR1 as LNHDA and CDR2 as SQIVND (reference sequence). This CDR3 is 16 amino acids long. Trimming removed 1 base at V and 0 bases at J, with 9 bases between. The CDR3 coding sequence is TGTGCCAGTAGTATAGGCGCCGGAACAACTAATGAAAAACTGTTTTTT. Amino acids: CASSIGAGTTNEKLFF. The variable domain in full, completed from reference TRBV19 and TRBJ1-4, reads DGGITQSPKYLFRKEGQNVTLSCEQNLNHDAMYWYRQDPGQGLRLIYYSQIVNDFQKGDIAEGYSVSREKKESFPLTVTSAQKNPTAFYLCASSIGAGTTNEKLFFGSGTQLSVL.

The chain employs TRBV7-2 and TRBJ1-1, with a possible D match to TRBD1 (5 bases). The germline V and J ends were trimmed by 5 bases and 2 bases, with 12 bases remaining between them. CDR1 is SGHTA, CDR2 FQGNSA, per germline. The CDR3 consists of 14 residues. DNA for the CDR3: TGTGCCAGCAGCCGGGGCGGGACCAACACTGAAGCTTTCTTT. It codes for CASSRGGTNTEAFF.

The chain has TRBV19 and TRBJ2-7, with 9 positions matching TRBD1. V lost 5 bases to trimming and J lost 6 bases; unmatched junction nucleotides: 8. Germline loops: CDR1 LNHDA, CDR2 SQIVND (reference sequence). CDR3 length equals 14 residues. CDR3 in amino acids: CASSEYRGRGEQYF. DNA of the CDR3: TGTGCCAGTAGTGAATACAGGGGGCGAGGCGAGCAGTACTTC.

CDR3 bases: TGTGCCAGCAGCTTAGGGCCGATCTACGAGCAGTACTTC. Its translation is CASSLGPIYEQYF. The chain carries TRBV5-6 and TRBJ2-7; no clear D. This CDR3 is 13 amino acids long. V lost 2 bases and J lost 3, with 9 bases in between. Germline V CDR1 and CDR2: SGHDT, YYEEEE. The full variable domain, with the rest looked up from reference TRBV5-6 and TRBJ2-7, is DAGVTQSPTHLIKTRGQQVTLRCSPKSGHDTVSWYQQALGQGPQFIFQYYEEEERQRGNFPDRFSGHQFPNYSSELNVNALLLGDSALYLCASSLGPIYEQYFGPGTRLTVT.

The chain recombines TRBV9 with TRBJ2-3; a possible D gene is TRBD2 (5 bases). Trimming left V 0 bases short and J 11 bases short, with 16 bases between. The CDR3 covers 14 residues. Germline V gene data show CDR1 as SGDLS and CDR2 as YYNGEE. CDR3 DNA: TGTGCCAGCAGCGTAGAATTGAGCGGTGACCTGCAGTATTTT. It codes for CASSVELSGDLQYF.

This clone showed up just once. The chain carries TRBV7-9 and TRBJ2-1, with TRBD2 matching over 10 bases. The CDR3 is 15 amino acids. The germline V gene has CDR1 SEHNR and CDR2 FQNEAQ (reference sequence). V shed 5 bases and J 2 bases; nucleotides not matched to a gene: 3. The CDR3 loop reads CASSALAGAYNEQFF. The DNA of the CDR3 is TGTGCCAGCAGCGCCCTAGCGGGGGCCTACAATGAGCAGTTCTTC. Full variable domain (missing parts from reference TRBV7-9 and TRBJ2-1): DTGVSQNPRHKITKRGQNVTFRCDPISEHNRLYWYRQTLGQGPEFLTYFQNEAQLEKSRLLSDRFSAERPKGSFSTLEIQRTEQGDSAMYLCASSALAGAYNEQFFGPGTRLTVL.

J is TRBJ1-3 and V is TRBV4-1; perhaps TRBD1 as D (6 bases). This CDR3 contains 15 residues. The germline V gene encodes CDR1 MGHRA and CDR2 YSYEKL. V was trimmed by 1 base and J by 3 bases, leaving 10 bases between them. The CDR3 DNA reads TGCGCCAGCAGCCAAGCCACAGGGATTGGAAACACCATATATTTT. This codes for CASSQATGIGNTIYF.

This chain joins TRBV7-8 and TRBJ2-7, with a weak D call TRBD2 (5 bases). The length of the CDR3 is 13 residues. The germline V and J ends were trimmed by 3 bases and 6 bases, with 12 bases remaining between them. CDR1 and CDR2 from the germline V gene are SGHVS and FQNEAQ. The CDR3 loop is CASSFSPSSEQYF. The CDR3 DNA sequence: TGTGCCAGCAGCTTTTCCCCTAGCTCCGAGCAGTACTTC.